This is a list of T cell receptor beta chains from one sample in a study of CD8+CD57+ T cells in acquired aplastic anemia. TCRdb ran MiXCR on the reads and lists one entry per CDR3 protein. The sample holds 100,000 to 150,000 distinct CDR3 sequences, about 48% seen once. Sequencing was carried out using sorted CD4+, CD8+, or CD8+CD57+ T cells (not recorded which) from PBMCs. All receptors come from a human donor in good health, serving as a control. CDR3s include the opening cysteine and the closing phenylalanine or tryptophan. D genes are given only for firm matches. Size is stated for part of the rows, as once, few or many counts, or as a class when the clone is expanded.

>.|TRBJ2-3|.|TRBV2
CASRGGLGVTDTQYF
TGTGCCAGCAGGGGGGGTCTAGGGGTTACAGATACGCAGTATTTT
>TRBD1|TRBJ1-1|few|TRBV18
CASSPRSGGEETEAFF
TGTGCCAGCTCACCTAGGTCAGGGGGCGAGGAGACTGAAGCTTTCTTT
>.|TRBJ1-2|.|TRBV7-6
CASSLGGANYGYTF
TGTGCCAGCAGCTTAGGAGGGGCCAACTATGGCTACACCTTC
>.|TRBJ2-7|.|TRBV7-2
CASSLVQATYEQYF
TGTGCCAGCAGCTTGGTTCAGGCGACTTACGAGCAGTACTTC
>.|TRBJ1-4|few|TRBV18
CASSPPKQGATNEKLFF
TGTGCCAGCTCACCCCCAAAACAGGGTGCAACTAATGAAAAACTGTTTTTT
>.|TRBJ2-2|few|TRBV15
CATSRDWSQAPGELFF
TGTGCCACCAGCAGAGATTGGAGTCAGGCCCCCGGGGAGCTGTTTTTT
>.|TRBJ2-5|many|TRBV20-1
CSARVAGKETQYF
TGCAGTGCTAGAGTTGCGGGGAAAGAGACCCAGTACTTC
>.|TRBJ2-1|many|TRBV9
CASSVGGHEQFF
TGTGCCAGCAGCGTGGGGGGGCATGAGCAGTTCTTC
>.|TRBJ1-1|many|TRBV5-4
CASSLPGVEGTEAFF
TGTGCCAGCAGCTTACCGGGGGTTGAGGGGACTGAAGCTTTCTTT
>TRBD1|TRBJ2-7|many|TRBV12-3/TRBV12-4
CASSRTGVYEQYF
TGTGCCAGCAGTAGGACAGGGGTCTACGAGCAGTACTTC
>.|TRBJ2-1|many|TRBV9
CASSVVSTNEYNEQFF
TGTGCCAGCAGCGTAGTATCCACGAACGAGTACAATGAGCAGTTCTTC
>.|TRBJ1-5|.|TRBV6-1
CASRLRPAGNQPQHF
TGTGCCAGCAGGCTTAGACCCGCGGGCAATCAGCCCCAGCATTTT
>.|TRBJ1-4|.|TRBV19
CASSSPGMINEKLFF
TGTGCCAGTAGTTCCCCTGGGATGATTAATGAAAAACTGTTTTTT
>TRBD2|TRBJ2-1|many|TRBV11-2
CASSSVGGRGGEGEQFF
TGTGCCAGCAGCTCCGTCGGCGGGCGGGGGGGTGAGGGTGAGCAGTTCTTC
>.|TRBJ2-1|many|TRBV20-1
CSAGPGYNEQFF
TGCAGTGCTGGACCGGGGTACAATGAGCAGTTCTTC